In this sample, the clone carrying this T cell receptor (beta chain) turned up once. What it binds is unknown. This record comes from a study of shared clonotypes between healthy human individuals. Overall study findings and caveats: The study generally estimated greater richness for naive than memory subsets. It was expected that sequencing depth would affect clonotype sharing among donors.

CD8 cells classed as naive were CD45RO-negative and positively selected for CCR7, excluding terminally differentiated effector memory CD45RA+ cells. Using immunoSEQ multiplex PCR, the repertoire was profiled, and TCRdb retains in-frame clones only, with some absent. The sample includes fewer than 700,000 clones, approximately 95% of them seen just once. CDR1 and CDR2 (germline): LNHDA, SQIVND (reference sequence). CDR3 length: 13 residues. V dropped 3 bases and J dropped 6; count of bases not matched to a gene: 1. Material: naive CD8+ T cells sorted from blood. This TCR came from a woman in her twenties or thirties in good health. The V gene is TRBV19, the J gene TRBJ1-2; 10 bases are a match to TRBD1. In DNA, the CDR3 is TGTGCCAGTAGTATTGGGACAGGGGATGGCTACACCTTC. It translates to CASSIGTGDGYTF.